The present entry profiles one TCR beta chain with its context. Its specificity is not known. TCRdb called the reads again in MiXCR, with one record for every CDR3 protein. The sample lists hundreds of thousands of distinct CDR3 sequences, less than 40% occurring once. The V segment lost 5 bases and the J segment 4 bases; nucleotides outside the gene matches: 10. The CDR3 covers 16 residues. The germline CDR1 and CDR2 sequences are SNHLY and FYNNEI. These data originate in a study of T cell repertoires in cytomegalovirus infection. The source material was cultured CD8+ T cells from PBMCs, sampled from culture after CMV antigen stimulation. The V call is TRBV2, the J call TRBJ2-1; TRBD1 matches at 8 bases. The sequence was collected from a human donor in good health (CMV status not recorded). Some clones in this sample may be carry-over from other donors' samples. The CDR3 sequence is CASSLLWTGSYNEQFF. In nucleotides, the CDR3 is TGTGCCAGCAGTCTGCTTTGGACAGGGTCGTACAATGAGCAGTTCTTC.